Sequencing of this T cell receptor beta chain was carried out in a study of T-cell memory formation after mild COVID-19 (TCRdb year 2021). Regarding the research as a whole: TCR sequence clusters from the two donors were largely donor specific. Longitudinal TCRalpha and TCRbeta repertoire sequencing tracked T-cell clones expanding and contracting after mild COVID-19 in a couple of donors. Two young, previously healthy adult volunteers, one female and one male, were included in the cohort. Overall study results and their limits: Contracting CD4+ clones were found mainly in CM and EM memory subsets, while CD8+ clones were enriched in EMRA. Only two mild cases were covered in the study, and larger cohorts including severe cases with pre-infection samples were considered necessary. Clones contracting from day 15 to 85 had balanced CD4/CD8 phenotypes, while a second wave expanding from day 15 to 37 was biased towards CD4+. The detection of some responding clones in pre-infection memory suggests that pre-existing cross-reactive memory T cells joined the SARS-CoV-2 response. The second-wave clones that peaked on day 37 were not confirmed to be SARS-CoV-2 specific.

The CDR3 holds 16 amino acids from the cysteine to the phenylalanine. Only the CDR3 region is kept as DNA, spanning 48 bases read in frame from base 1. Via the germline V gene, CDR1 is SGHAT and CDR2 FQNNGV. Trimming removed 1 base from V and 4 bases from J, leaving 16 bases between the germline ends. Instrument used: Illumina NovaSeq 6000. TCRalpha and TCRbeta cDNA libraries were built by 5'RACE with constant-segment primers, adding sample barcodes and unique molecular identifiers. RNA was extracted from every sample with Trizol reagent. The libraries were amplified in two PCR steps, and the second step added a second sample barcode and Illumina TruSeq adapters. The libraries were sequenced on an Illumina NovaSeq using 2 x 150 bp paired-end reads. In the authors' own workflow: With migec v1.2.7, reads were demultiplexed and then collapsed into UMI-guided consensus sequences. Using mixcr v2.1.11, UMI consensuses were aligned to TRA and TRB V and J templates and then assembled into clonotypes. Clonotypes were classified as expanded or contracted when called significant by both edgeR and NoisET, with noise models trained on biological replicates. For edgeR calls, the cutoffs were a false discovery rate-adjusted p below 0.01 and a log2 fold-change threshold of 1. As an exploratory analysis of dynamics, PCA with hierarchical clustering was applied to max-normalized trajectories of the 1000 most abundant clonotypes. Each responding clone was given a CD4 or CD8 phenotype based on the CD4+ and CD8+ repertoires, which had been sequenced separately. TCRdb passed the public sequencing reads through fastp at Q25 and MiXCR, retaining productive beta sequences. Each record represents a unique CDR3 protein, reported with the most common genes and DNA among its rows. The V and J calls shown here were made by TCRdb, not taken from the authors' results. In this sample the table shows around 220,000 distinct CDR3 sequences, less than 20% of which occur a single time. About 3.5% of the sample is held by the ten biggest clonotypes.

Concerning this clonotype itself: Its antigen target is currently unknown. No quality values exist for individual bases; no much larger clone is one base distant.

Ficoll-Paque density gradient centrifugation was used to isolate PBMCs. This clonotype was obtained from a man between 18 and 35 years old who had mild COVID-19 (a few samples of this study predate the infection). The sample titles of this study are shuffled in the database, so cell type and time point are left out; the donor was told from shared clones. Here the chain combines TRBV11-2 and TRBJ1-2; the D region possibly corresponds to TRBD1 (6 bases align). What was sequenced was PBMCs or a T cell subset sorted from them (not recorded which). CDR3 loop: CASSLGPYDRSYGYTF. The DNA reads TGTGCCAGCAGCTTAGGTCCTTACGACAGGTCCTATGGCTACACCTTC.